This T cell receptor beta chain was sequenced in a study of T cells in Graves' hyperthyroidism and ophthalmopathy. Study-wide findings and caveats: Patients with ophthalmopathy were separated from those with stable hyperthyroidism by a 13 V-J model.

CDR1 is SGHAT and CDR2 is FQNNGV in the germline V gene. The germline V and J ends were trimmed by 6 bases and 4 bases, with 12 bases remaining between them. The CDR3 has 14 amino acids. Newly diagnosed patients aged 18 to 65 had hyperthyroidism of under 2 months' duration. Any symptoms of ophthalmopathy came after the first hyperthyroidism diagnosis, from which the blood sample dates. It was RNA transcripts that yielded the amplified TCR beta CDR3 regions. An initial round of RT-PCR targeting the TCR CDR3 relied on the HTBI primer set. TCRdb fed the multiplex PCR reads into MiXCR, producing one record per CDR3 protein. The sample consists of under 300,000 distinct CDR3 sequences, approximately 15% of them appearing once. This clonotype appeared many times. The antigen remains undetermined.

This receptor was taken from a woman aged 40 to 50 with Graves' hyperthyroidism that later progressed to Graves' ophthalmopathy. The specimen was blood. This chain links TRBV11-2 with TRBJ1-4; D gene uncertain. This CDR3 is CASSLSGGNEKLFF. The DNA of the CDR3 is TGTGCCAGCAGTCTGTCGGGCGGTAATGAAAAACTGTTTTTT.